This T cell receptor beta chain was recorded in a study of cytomegalovirus exposure and HLA in healthy donors. PCR primers comprised 60 Vbeta and 13 Jbeta primers. Assay: immunoSEQ multiplex PCR; the TCRdb copy retains only in-frame clones and omits some. Here the sample table reports roughly 80,000 clones. From germline, CDR1 is WSHSY and CDR2 SAAADI. This CDR3 region has 14 residues. V was shortened by 6 bases and J by 6 bases, with 14 bases between the two germline ends. The chain has TRBV10-2 and TRBJ2-2, with D possibly being TRBD2 (6 bases). The sample consisted of PBMCs. This TCR came from a man aged 50 to 59 in good health and CMV-seropositive. CDR3 residues: CASSLGLRPGELFF. The CDR3 DNA reads TGCGCCAGCAGCCTGGGACTGCGGCCCGGGGAGCTGTTTTTT.